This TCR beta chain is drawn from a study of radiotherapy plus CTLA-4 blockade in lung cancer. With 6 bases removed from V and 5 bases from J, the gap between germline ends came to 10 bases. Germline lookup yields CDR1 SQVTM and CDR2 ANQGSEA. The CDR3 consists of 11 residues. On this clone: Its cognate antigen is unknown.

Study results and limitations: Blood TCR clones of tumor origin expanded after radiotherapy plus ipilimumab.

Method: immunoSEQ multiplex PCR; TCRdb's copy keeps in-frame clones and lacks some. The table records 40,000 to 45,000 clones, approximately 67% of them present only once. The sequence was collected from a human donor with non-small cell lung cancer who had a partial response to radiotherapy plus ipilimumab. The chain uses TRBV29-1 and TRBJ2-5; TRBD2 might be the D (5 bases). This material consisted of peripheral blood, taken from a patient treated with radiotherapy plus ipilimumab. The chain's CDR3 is CSVASGETQYF. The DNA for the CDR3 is TGCAGCGTGGCGAGCGGTGAGACCCAGTACTTC.